The 27 T cell receptor beta chains below all came from one sample that was sequenced in a study of blood T cell repertoires in COVID-19. Produced via immunoSEQ multiplex PCR; TCRdb's table is partial and in-frame only. The sample lists some 190,000 clones; more than 75% were seen once. The sequenced sample consisted of peripheral blood. Source of these receptors: a person aged 70 to 85 with COVID-19, enrolled during active disease.

V and J are TRBV5-1 and TRBJ2-2; D is possibly TRBD2 (6 bases). CDR1 is SGHRS, CDR2 YFSETQ, per germline. CDR3 length: 16 residues. Trimming took 3 bases from V and 4 from J, leaving 16 bases between them. This CDR3 reads CASSSTGVTFTGELFF. Written as DNA, the CDR3 is TGCGCCAGCAGCTCCACGGGAGTCACCTTCACCGGGGAGCTGTTTTTT.

CDR3 sequence: CAWSEAGKSGNTIYF. CDR3 coding DNA: TGTGCCTGGAGCGAAGCAGGGAAGTCTGGAAACACCATATATTTT. The chain recombines TRBV30 with TRBJ1-3, with D possibly TRBD1 on 5 matching bases. Germline V lookup: CDR1 GTSNPN, CDR2 SVGIG (reference sequence). The CDR3 length is 15 residues. V dropped 3 bases and J dropped 1 base, with 13 bases sitting between them.

There are a few counts of this clone. The chain couples TRBV3-1 (or the pseudogene TRBV3-2) to TRBJ1-2, with D uncertain. Trimming pared 3 bases from V and 8 bases from J, leaving 7 bases between. This CDR3 is built from 11 residues. Germline CDR1 LGHDT, CDR2 YNNKEL (reference sequence). Here the CDR3 reads CASSQRRGYTF. Written as DNA, the CDR3 is TGTGCCAGCAGCCAGCGCAGGGGCTACACCTTC.

The genes are TRBV7-2 and TRBJ2-5; 9 nucleotides match TRBD1. CDR1 is SGHTA and CDR2 is FQGNSA in the germline V gene. Unmatched junction bases numbered 4, after V lost 5 bases and J lost 0 bases. The CDR3 extends over 15 amino acids. This chain's CDR3 is CASSEGTGYQETQYF. The CDR3 DNA follows: TGTGCCAGCAGCGAAGGGACAGGGTACCAAGAGACCCAGTACTTC.

The chain combines TRBV18 with TRBJ2-3; TRBD2 is a possible D gene (6 bases). V lost 6 bases to trimming and J lost 0 bases, with 22 bases between them. CDR3 length: 18 amino acids. From germline, CDR1 is KGHSH and CDR2 LQKENI. The CDR3 loop is CASSPLMTPRGSTDTQYF. For the CDR3, the DNA is TGTGCCAGCTCCCCTCTAATGACCCCGCGGGGTAGCACAGATACGCAGTATTTT.

This clone was found a few times. This rearrangement joins TRBV5-1 to TRBJ2-7, with D unclear. The CDR3 sequence is 14 residues long. Germline CDR1 is SGHRS and CDR2 is YFSETQ. Trimming pared 0 bases from V and 2 bases from J, leaving 9 bases between. This CDR3 is CASSLAVPPYEQYF. The CDR3 DNA sequence: TGCGCCAGCAGCTTGGCGGTCCCGCCCTACGAGCAGTACTTC.

This chain connects TRBV27 to TRBJ1-1; TRBD1 matches 7 bases. V lost 5 bases, J lost 0 bases, and 6 bases stayed unmatched. Germline V lookup: CDR1 MNHEY, CDR2 SMNVEV (reference sequence). There are 15 residues in the CDR3. The CDR3 loop reads CASSLLQGMNTEAFF. The CDR3 coding sequence is TGTGCCAGCAGTCTTTTACAGGGGATGAACACTGAAGCTTTCTTT.

The V call is TRBV23-1, the J call TRBJ2-7; 8 nucleotides align to TRBD2. TRBV23-1 is recorded as an ORF, its role being uncertain. J gave up 2 bases and V 9 bases, and 12 bases lay outside the gene matches. The CDR3 consists of 15 residues. The CDR3: CARRTKSGGPYEQYF. The CDR3 region has the DNA TGCGCCAGACGAACTAAGAGCGGGGGACCCTACGAGCAGTACTTC.

The chain carries TRBV15 and TRBJ2-5, with TRBD1 identical over 8 bases. CDR1 is LNHNV, CDR2 YYDKDF, per germline (reference sequence). J gave up 5 bases and V 0 bases, and 5 bases lay outside the gene matches. This CDR3 contains 15 residues. In DNA form, the CDR3 reads TGTGCCACCAGCAGAGAGGGGACAGGCCTTGAGACCCAGTACTTC. This encodes CATSREGTGLETQYF.

As to this clone: The sample contains more than one DNA sequence encoding this CDR3. V usage is TRBV7-3 and J usage is TRBJ2-3, with D hard to call. CDR3 length: 12 amino acids. V was pared by 4 bases and J by 3 bases, with 5 bases between. The V gene's germline CDR1 is SGHTA and CDR2 FQGTGA. Here the CDR3 reads CASSSSTDTQYF. The CDR3 bases are TGTGCCAGCAGCTCCAGTACAGATACGCAGTATTTT.

The chain employs TRBV19 and TRBJ2-1; 10 bases are a match to TRBD1. Germline loops: CDR1 LNHDA, CDR2 SQIVND (reference sequence). The CDR3 extends over 21 amino acids. The ends lost 3 bases at V and 4 bases at J; junction bases unmatched: 21. CDR3 coding DNA: TGTGCCAGTAGTATGCCACCCCCGGGACAGGGGCCCCAGTTACGATACAATGAGCAGTTCTTC. Its protein is CASSMPPPGQGPQLRYNEQFF. Based on the CDR3 plus reference TRBV19 and TRBJ2-1, the full variable domain is DGGITQSPKYLFRKEGQNVTLSCEQNLNHDAMYWYRQDPGQGLRLIYYSQIVNDFQKGDIAEGYSVSREKKESFPLTVTSAQKNPTAFYLCASSMPPPGQGPQLRYNEQFFGPGTRLTVL.

CDR3 coding DNA: TGTGCCAGCAGTTTAATCGGCGGGAGGGGAAACAATGAGCAGTTCTTC. Its translation: CASSLIGGRGNNEQFF. The J gene is TRBJ2-1, the V gene TRBV27, with 9 bases identical to TRBD2. This CDR3 is built from 16 residues. The germline V gene encodes CDR1 MNHEY and CDR2 SMNVEV (reference sequence). The V segment lost 2 bases and the J segment 5 bases; nucleotides outside the gene matches: 7.

This clone showed up just once. V and J are TRBV30 and TRBJ2-7; maybe TRBD2 (5 bases). The V gene lost 3 bases and the J gene lost 0 bases, with 9 bases spanning the gap. The CDR3 has 13 residues. Germline assignment: CDR1 GTSNPN and CDR2 SVGIG (reference sequence). CDR3 sequence reads: CAWRGDGSYEQYF. As DNA, the CDR3 is TGTGCCTGGAGGGGAGACGGCTCCTACGAGCAGTACTTC.

V gene TRBV6-2 or TRBV6-3 combines with J gene TRBJ2-4, with D perhaps matching TRBD1 (5 bases). The CDR3 spans 13 residues. V gave up 5 bases and J gave up 10 bases, with 15 bases separating them. CDR1 and CDR2 from the germline V gene are MNHEY and SVGEGT. The CDR3 nucleotides read TGTGCCAGCAGTCAGACCAGGGCGAGTATTCAGTACTTC. Translation: CASSQTRASIQYF.

The gene calls are TRBV28 and TRBJ2-1; 12 nucleotides line up with TRBD2. V lost 6 bases to trimming and J lost 3 bases; unmatched junction nucleotides: 12. Germline CDR1 reads MDHEN; CDR2 reads SYDVKM. CDR3 size: 18 residues. The CDR3 reads CASSTLAGGLLFYNEQFF. The CDR3 DNA reads TGTGCCAGCAGCACACTAGCGGGGGGTCTACTATTCTACAATGAGCAGTTCTTC.

V is TRBV7-2 and J is TRBJ2-7, with 13 bases fitting TRBD2. Germline CDR1 reads SGHTA; CDR2 reads FQGNSA. CDR3 length: 18 amino acids. Germline trimming cut 7 bases from V and 5 bases from J; bases unmatched to any gene: 17. The CDR3 nucleotides read TGTGCCAGCACCCCCTCACTAGCGGGAGGGTTTGGAAGCGACGAGCAGTACTTC. Translation gives CASTPSLAGGFGSDEQYF. The variable domain in full, with the rest retrieved from reference TRBV7-2 and TRBJ2-7, is GAGVSQSPSNKVTEKGKDVELRCDPISGHTALYWYRQSLGQGLEFLIYFQGNSAPDKSGLPSDRFSAERTGGSVSTLTIQRTQQEDSAVYLCASTPSLAGGFGSDEQYFGPGTRLTVT.

The V call is TRBV30, the J call TRBJ2-7; maybe TRBD2 (5 bases). Per germline, CDR1 GTSNPN and CDR2 SVGIG (reference sequence). V dropped 4 bases and J dropped 2 bases, with 15 bases sitting between them. The length of the CDR3 is 14 residues. CDR3 nucleotides: TGTGCCTGGAAAAGCGGCGGGTCTCCCTACGAGCAGTACTTC. This sequence encodes CAWKSGGSPYEQYF.

The J gene is TRBJ2-1, the V gene TRBV5-1; 8 bases align to TRBD2. Germline lookup yields CDR1 SGHRS and CDR2 YFSETQ. The V segment lost 4 bases and the J segment 9 bases; nucleotides outside the gene matches: 6. The CDR3 length is 13 residues. The CDR3 nucleotides read TGCGCCAGCAGCCCGGGGGGGCGAGGTGAGCAGTTCTTC. Translation gives CASSPGGRGEQFF.

This chain uses TRBV5-1 with TRBJ1-4; D is unresolved. Germline-derived CDR1 and CDR2 are SGHRS and YFSETQ. V shed 0 bases and J shed 4 bases, with 10 bases lying between them. This CDR3 has 15 residues. The CDR3 DNA sequence: TGCGCCAGCAGCTTGGCCCGGGGAAGTAATGAAAAACTGTTTTTT. Protein sequence: CASSLARGSNEKLFF. The full variable domain, rest sourced from reference TRBV5-1 and TRBJ1-4, is KAGVTQTPRYLIKTRGQQVTLSCSPISGHRSVSWYQQTPGQGLQFLFEYFSETQRNKGNFPGRFSGRQFSNSRSEMNVSTLELGDSALYLCASSLARGSNEKLFFGSGTQLSVL.

This clone has just one count. The chain links TRBV5-4 to TRBJ2-7, with D possibly being TRBD1 (6 bases). Trimming left V 4 bases short and J 4 bases short, with 12 bases between. Germline V gives CDR1 SGHNT, CDR2 YYREEE (reference sequence). The CDR3 is made up of 13 amino acids. The CDR3 DNA is TGTGCCAGCAGCGGCAACCAGGGGTACGAGCAGTACTTC. Translating it yields CASSGNQGYEQYF.

This chain links TRBV6-5 with TRBJ1-2, with D perhaps TRBD1 (6 bases). Germline CDR1 reads MNHEY; CDR2 reads SVGAGI. This CDR3 has 15 residues. V was cut by 2 bases and J by 3 bases, with 13 bases left in between. The CDR3 here is CASSYEGVGDYGYTF. The DNA of the CDR3 is TGTGCCAGCAGTTACGAGGGGGTTGGGGACTATGGCTACACCTTC.

The chain has TRBV7-9 and TRBJ1-3; 7 bases are a match to TRBD1. CDR3 size: 16 residues. CDR1 and CDR2 from the germline V gene are SEHNR and FQNEAQ (reference sequence). With 5 bases clipped from V and 0 bases from J, the junction kept 7 bases outside the gene matches. The CDR3 region is CASSPTPGGSGNTIYF. The CDR3 DNA reads TGTGCCAGCAGCCCAACTCCAGGGGGCTCTGGAAACACCATATATTTT.

The chain links TRBV27 to TRBJ2-1, with D perhaps matching TRBD2 (5 bases). This CDR3 is 15 amino acids long. Trimming removed 2 bases at V and 0 bases at J, with 8 bases between. Germline CDR1 and CDR2: MNHEY and SMNVEV (reference sequence). CDR3 DNA sequence: TGTGCCAGCAGTTTAACGCGGGCCTCCTACAATGAGCAGTTCTTC. Translation gives CASSLTRASYNEQFF.

The chain combines TRBV6-6 with TRBJ2-7; unclear D gene. V was clipped by 2 bases and J by 0 bases, with 14 bases between them. This CDR3 contains 16 residues. Germline V CDR1 and CDR2: MNHNY, SVGAGI (reference sequence). CDR3 in DNA: TGTGCCAGCAGTTACGGGTCGCCAGGCGCCTCCTACGAGCAGTACTTC. It specifies CASSYGSPGASYEQYF.

The genes are TRBV7-3 and TRBJ1-6; D uncertain. Trimming removed 0 bases at V and 7 bases at J, with 7 bases between. In germline, CDR1 is SGHTA, CDR2 FQGTGA. The CDR3 totals 14 residues. CDR3 protein: CASSLTSVNSPLHF. The CDR3 DNA reads as TGTGCCAGCAGCTTAACGTCGGTAAATTCACCCCTCCACTTT.

V gene TRBV27 combines with J gene TRBJ2-7; D may be TRBD2 (7 bases). The CDR3 is 15 residues long. Germline V gene lookup returns CDR1 MNHEY and CDR2 SMNVEV (reference sequence). V was pared by 5 bases and J by 3 bases, with 17 bases between. In DNA, the CDR3 is TGTGCCAGCAGTGCTTGGGGGGCTAGCGGCTACGAGCAGTACTTC. The encoded protein is CASSAWGASGYEQYF.

The chain employs TRBV24-1 and TRBJ2-1, with TRBD2 matching over 8 bases. V shed 10 bases and J 10 bases; nucleotides not matched to a gene: 11. The CDR3 consists of 13 residues. Germline V gene data show CDR1 as KGHDR and CDR2 as SFDVKD. CDR3 protein: CATSGGARGEQFF. DNA for the CDR3: TGTGCCACGAGCGGGGGCGCAAGGGGGGAGCAGTTCTTC.